Listed below are T cell receptor beta chains from one sample, sequenced in a study of blood T cell repertoires in COVID-19. Libraries were prepared by immunoSEQ multiplex PCR; TCRdb keeps only in-frame clonotypes and omits some of them. Among under 300,000 clones listed, around 89% were seen once. Sequences were obtained from PBMCs or T cells enriched from blood (not recorded which). The receptors stem from a woman in her thirties or forties with acute COVID-19. CDR3s leave out the opening cysteine and the closing phenylalanine or tryptophan.

V: TRBV19; J: TRBJ2-3; CDR3: ASSIGASGGTDTQY
V: TRBV12-5; J: TRBJ2-1; CDR3: ASGLPRLGLAVGNEQF
V: TRBV2; J: TRBJ2-1; CDR3: ASSDRGGRDEQF
V: TRBV2; J: TRBJ2-2; CDR3: ASSGEPTGELF
V: TRBV2; J: TRBJ1-1; CDR3: ASTPPGQANTEAF
V: TRBV27; J: TRBJ2-2; CDR3: ASSLRGRTTGELF
V: TRBV24-1; J: TRBJ1-2; CDR3: ATAGTGGDVGYT
V: TRBV6-5; J: TRBJ1-3; CDR3: ASSLAEYGNTIY
V: TRBV19; J: TRBJ1-1; CDR3: ASSIPRRGQSRGSNTEAF
V: TRBV5-1; J: TRBJ2-3; CDR3: ASSPWSGIAADTQY
V: TRBV7-6; J: TRBJ1-5; CDR3: ASSPQVGGYSNQPQH
V: TRBV7-2; J: TRBJ1-1; CDR3: ASSLNGQGITEAF
V: TRBV6-1; J: TRBJ1-2; CDR3: ASSDRFYGYT
V: TRBV3-1/TRBV3-2; J: TRBJ1-1; CDR3: ASSLTQGMNTEAF
V: TRBV5-4; J: TRBJ1-2; CDR3: ASSLADRANGYT
V: TRBV19; J: TRBJ1-1; CDR3: ASSLFYGGNTEAF
V: TRBV20-1; J: TRBJ2-5; CDR3: SASGVETQY
V: TRBV5-5; J: TRBJ2-5; CDR3: ASSRPDSLQETQY
V: TRBV29-1; J: TRBJ2-1; CDR3: SSSQGFGQF
V: TRBV7-2; J: TRBJ1-3; CDR3: ASSLRGGLNTIY
V: TRBV10-1; J: TRBJ1-2; CDR3: ASSEAPGDYGYT
V: TRBV7-8; J: TRBJ1-1; CDR3: ASSFWQGANTEAF
V: TRBV5-7; J: TRBJ1-3; CDR3: ASSCPGQGLGNTIY
V: TRBV9; J: TRBJ1-3; CDR3: ASSSGSGNTIY
V: TRBV2; J: TRBJ2-1; CDR3: ASSEEQGFYNEQF
V: TRBV19; J: TRBJ1-3; CDR3: ASKETGGTNTIY
V: TRBV4-1; J: TRBJ2-5; CDR3: ASSQVLGLAGGETQY
V: TRBV5-6; J: TRBJ1-6; CDR3: ASSLRGSPYNSPLH
V: TRBV4-1; J: TRBJ2-3; CDR3: ASSQAQGGPNTDTQY
V: TRBV24-1; J: TRBJ2-5; CDR3: ATSDSRTNQETQY
V: TRBV10-3; J: TRBJ1-2; CDR3: AINPAGTGDGYT
V: TRBV5-6; J: TRBJ1-2; CDR3: ASSAGYGLVYGYT
V: TRBV15; J: TRBJ1-5; CDR3: ATGAGTGVQGPQH
V: TRBV4-3; J: TRBJ1-1; CDR3: ASSQGDRGRSEAF
V: TRBV19; J: TRBJ2-7; CDR3: ASSILRGQGSYEQY
V: TRBV7-2; J: TRBJ1-5; CDR3: ASSLEWGGNQPQH
V: TRBV3-1/TRBV3-2; J: TRBJ2-3; CDR3: ASSQDFGGTGADTQY
V: TRBV11-2; J: TRBJ2-1; CDR3: ASSLASGGPLAQF
V: TRBV5-4; J: TRBJ2-3; CDR3: ASNKGRLAGTDTQY
V: TRBV6-1; J: TRBJ1-4; CDR3: ASSEVWQGDEKLF
V: TRBV9; J: TRBJ2-2; CDR3: ASSPHPAANTGELF